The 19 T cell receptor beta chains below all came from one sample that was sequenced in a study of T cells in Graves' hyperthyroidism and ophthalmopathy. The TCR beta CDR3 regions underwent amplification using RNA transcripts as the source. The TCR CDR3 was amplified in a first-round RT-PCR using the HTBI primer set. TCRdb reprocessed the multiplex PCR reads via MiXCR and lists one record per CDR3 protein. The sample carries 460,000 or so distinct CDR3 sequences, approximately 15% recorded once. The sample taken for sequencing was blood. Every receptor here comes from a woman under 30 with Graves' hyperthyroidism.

The chain's CDR3 is CASSLIAEQSTDTQYF. In DNA form, the CDR3 reads TGTGCCAGCAGTTTAATAGCGGAACAAAGCACAGATACGCAGTATTTT. This rearrangement joins TRBV27 to TRBJ2-3; TRBD2 might be the D (6 bases). Looked up from germline, CDR1 is MNHEY and CDR2 is SMNVEV (reference sequence). Trimming took off 2 bases at V and 0 bases at J, with 12 bases between the two ends. This CDR3 is built from 16 residues.

Written as DNA, the CDR3 is TGCGCCAGCAATCCGGGGCCTACCACAGATACGCAGTATTTT. Translation gives CASNPGPTTDTQYF. V gene TRBV5-1 combines with J gene TRBJ2-3; D is perhaps TRBD1 or TRBD2 (5 bases each). Between the trimmed V and J ends, which lost 6 bases and 2 bases, there was a span of 13 bases. The CDR3 contains 14 residues. CDR1 is SGHRS and CDR2 is YFSETQ in the germline V gene. Combining the CDR3 with reference TRBV5-1 and TRBJ2-3 gives the whole variable domain KAGVTQTPRYLIKTRGQQVTLSCSPISGHRSVSWYQQTPGQGLQFLFEYFSETQRNKGNFPGRFSGRQFSNSRSEMNVSTLELGDSALYLCASNPGPTTDTQYFGPGTRLTVL.

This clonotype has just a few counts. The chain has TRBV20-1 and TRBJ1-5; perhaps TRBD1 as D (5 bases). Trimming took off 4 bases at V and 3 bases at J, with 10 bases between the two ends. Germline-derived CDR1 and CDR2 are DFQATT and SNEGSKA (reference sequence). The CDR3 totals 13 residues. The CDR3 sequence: CSAKGTNNQPQHF. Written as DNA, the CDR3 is TGCAGTGCTAAAGGGACCAACAATCAGCCCCAGCATTTT.

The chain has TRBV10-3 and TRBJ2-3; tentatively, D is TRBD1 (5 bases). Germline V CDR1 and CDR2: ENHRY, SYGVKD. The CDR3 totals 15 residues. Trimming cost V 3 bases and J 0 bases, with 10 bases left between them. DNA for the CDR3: TGTGCCATCAGTGATTCAGGGCTAAGCACAGATACGCAGTATTTT. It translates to CAISDSGLSTDTQYF.

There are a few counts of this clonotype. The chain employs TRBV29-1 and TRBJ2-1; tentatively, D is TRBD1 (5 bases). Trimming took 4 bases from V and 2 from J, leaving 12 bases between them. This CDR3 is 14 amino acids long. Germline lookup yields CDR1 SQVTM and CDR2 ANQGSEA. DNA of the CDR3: TGCAGCGTTGCGTCCAGGGTACCCTACAATGAGCAGTTCTTC. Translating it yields CSVASRVPYNEQFF.

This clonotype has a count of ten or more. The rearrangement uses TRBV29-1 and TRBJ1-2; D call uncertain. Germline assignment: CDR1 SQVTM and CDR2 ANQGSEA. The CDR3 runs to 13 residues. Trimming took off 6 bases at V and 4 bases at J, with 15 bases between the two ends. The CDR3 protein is CSVLPLLGYGYTF. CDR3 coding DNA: TGCAGCGTGTTGCCCCTCCTGGGCTATGGCTACACCTTC.

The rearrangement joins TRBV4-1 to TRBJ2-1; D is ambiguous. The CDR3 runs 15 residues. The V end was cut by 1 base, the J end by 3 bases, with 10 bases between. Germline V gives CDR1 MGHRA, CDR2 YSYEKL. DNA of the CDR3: TGCGCCAGCAGCCAAGGTCGTTCGGGCTACAATGAGCAGTTCTTC. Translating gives CASSQGRSGYNEQFF.

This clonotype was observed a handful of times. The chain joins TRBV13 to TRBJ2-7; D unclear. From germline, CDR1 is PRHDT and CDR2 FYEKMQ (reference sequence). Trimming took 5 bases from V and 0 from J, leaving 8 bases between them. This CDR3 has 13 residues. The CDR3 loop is CASSVESSYEQYF. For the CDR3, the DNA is TGTGCCAGCAGCGTGGAGAGCTCCTACGAGCAGTACTTC.

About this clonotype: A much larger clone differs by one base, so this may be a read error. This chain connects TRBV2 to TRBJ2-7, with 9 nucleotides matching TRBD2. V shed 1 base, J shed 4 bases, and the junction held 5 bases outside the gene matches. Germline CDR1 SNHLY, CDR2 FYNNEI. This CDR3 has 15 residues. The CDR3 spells CASSEGSGRIYEQYF. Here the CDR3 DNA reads TGTGCCAGCAGTGAAGGTAGCGGGAGAATATACGAGCAGTACTTC.

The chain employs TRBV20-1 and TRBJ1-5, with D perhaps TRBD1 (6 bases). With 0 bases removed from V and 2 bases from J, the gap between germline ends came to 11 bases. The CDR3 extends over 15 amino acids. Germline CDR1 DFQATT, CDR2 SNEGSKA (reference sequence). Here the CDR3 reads CSARDRDIGNQPQHF. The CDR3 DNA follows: TGCAGTGCTAGAGACCGGGACATAGGCAATCAGCCCCAGCATTTT.

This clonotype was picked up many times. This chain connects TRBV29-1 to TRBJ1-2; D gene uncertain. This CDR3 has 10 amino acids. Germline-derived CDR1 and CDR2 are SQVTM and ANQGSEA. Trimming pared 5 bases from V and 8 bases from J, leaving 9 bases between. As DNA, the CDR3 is TGCAGCGTTTCAATGTACGGCTACACCTTC. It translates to CSVSMYGYTF.

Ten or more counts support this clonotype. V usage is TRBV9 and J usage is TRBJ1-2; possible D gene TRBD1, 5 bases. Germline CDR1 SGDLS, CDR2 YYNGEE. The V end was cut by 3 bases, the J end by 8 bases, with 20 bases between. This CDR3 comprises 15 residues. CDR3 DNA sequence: TGTGCCAGCAGCGCCCGGGGGGGTCGAACGGCGGGCTACACCTTC. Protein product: CASSARGGRTAGYTF. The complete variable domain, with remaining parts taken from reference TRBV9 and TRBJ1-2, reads DSGVTQTPKHLITATGQRVTLRCSPRSGDLSVYWYQQSLDQGLQFLIQYYNGEERAKGNILERFSAQQFPDLHSELNLSSLELGDSALYFCASSARGGRTAGYTFGSGTRLTVV.

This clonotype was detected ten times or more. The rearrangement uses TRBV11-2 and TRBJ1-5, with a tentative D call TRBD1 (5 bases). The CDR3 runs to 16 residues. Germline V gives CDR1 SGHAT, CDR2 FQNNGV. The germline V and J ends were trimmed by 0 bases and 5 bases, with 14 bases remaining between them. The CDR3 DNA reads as TGTGCCAGCAGCTTAGATGAGGGGAGGATCGATCAGCCCCAGCATTTT. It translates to CASSLDEGRIDQPQHF.

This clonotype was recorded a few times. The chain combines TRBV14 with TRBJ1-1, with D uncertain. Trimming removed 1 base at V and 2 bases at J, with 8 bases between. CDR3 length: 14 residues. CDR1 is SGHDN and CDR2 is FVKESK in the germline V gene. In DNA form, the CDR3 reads TGTGCCAGCAGCCAAGCCGTGGGTAACACTGAAGCTTTCTTT. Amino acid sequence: CASSQAVGNTEAFF.

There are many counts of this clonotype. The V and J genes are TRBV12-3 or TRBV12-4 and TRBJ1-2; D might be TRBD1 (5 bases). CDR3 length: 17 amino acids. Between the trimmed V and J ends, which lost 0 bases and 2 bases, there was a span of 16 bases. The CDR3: CASSLALTGWENYGYTF. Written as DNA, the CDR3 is TGTGCCAGCAGTTTAGCGCTCACAGGATGGGAAAACTATGGCTACACCTTC.

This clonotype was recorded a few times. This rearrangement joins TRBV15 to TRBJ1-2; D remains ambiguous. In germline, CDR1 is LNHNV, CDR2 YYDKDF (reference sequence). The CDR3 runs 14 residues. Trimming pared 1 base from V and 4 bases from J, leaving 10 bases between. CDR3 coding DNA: TGTGCCACCAGCAGAGGAGGGAGAAGCTATGGCTACACCTTC. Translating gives CATSRGGRSYGYTF.

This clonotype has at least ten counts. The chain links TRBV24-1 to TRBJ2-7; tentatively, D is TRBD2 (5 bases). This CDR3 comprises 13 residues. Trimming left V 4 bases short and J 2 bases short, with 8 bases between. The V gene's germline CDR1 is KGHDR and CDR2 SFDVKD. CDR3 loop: CATSDTGTYEQYF. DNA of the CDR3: TGTGCCACCAGTGACACGGGGACCTACGAGCAGTACTTC.

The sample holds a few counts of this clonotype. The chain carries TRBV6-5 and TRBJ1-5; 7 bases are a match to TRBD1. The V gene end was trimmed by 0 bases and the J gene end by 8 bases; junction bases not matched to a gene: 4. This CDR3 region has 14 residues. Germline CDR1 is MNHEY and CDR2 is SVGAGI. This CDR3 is CASSYSTGNKPQHF. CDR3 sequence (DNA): TGTGCCAGCAGTTACTCGACAGGGAATAAGCCCCAGCATTTT.

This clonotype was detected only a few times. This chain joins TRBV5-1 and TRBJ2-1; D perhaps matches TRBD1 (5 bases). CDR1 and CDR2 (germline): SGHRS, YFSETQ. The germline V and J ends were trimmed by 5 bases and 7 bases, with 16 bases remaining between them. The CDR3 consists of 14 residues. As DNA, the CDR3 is TGCGCCAGCAGGACAGCCGTTGGATATAATGAGCAGTTCTTC. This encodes CASRTAVGYNEQFF.